The 3 T cell receptor beta chains given below trace back to one sample, sequenced in a study of blood T cell repertoires in COVID-19. Some clones are missing from TCRdb's copy, which holds only in-frame ones; the method was immunoSEQ multiplex PCR. The table records some 80,000 clones, around 84% of them present only once. The sample was peripheral blood. Receptors originate from a man aged 55-75 years with COVID-19, enrolled during active disease.

The CDR3 nucleotides are TGCGCCAGCAGCTTAAGCGGGACGGATTCACCCCTCCACTTT. Protein: CASSLSGTDSPLHF. This chain connects TRBV5-1 to TRBJ1-6; D is possibly TRBD1 (5 bases). There are 14 residues in the CDR3. Germline V gives CDR1 SGHRS, CDR2 YFSETQ. Trimming shortened V by 2 bases and J by 8 bases, and 11 bases separated the two germline ends.

This clone was picked up one time. CDR3 sequence (DNA): TGTGCCAGCTCTCTTCGGAGGGCTAGTGATACGCAGTATTTT. It encodes CASSLRRASDTQYF. V and J are TRBV6-5 and TRBJ2-3; TRBD2 might be the D (6 bases). This CDR3 is built from 14 residues. Germline V lookup: CDR1 MNHEY, CDR2 SVGAGI. V was shortened by 8 bases and J by 6 bases, with 18 bases between the two germline ends.

V usage is TRBV6-6 and J usage is TRBJ2-3; 8 nucleotides agree with TRBD2. The V gene's germline CDR1 is MNHNY and CDR2 SVGAGI (reference sequence). The ends lost 6 bases at V and 4 bases at J; junction bases unmatched: 18. This CDR3 comprises 18 residues. The chain's CDR3 is CASSRPGYRAGVPDTQYF. CDR3 DNA sequence: TGTGCCAGCAGCCGACCCGGGTATAGAGCGGGAGTCCCAGATACGCAGTATTTT.